Each of the 31 T cell receptor beta chains below was sequenced from the same sample in a study of regulatory T cells in long-lasting Graves disease. Time point: persistent/refractory GD, antithyroid drugs over 5 years with positive TRAb. The TCR library used RNA extracted from PBMCs. Both iRepertoire HTBI primers and Arm-PCR of CDR3 regions were used to build the TCR beta libraries. One entry per CDR3 protein results from TCRdb running MiXCR on the multiplex PCR reads. The data show approximately 400,000 distinct CDR3 sequences, roughly 20% seen once. The input for sequencing was peripheral blood mononuclear cells (PBMCs), taken when the disease was refractory, from a patient treated with antithyroid drugs. These receptor sequences come from a female donor with Graves disease.

V is TRBV2 and J is TRBJ2-2, with unresolved D. V was pared by 7 bases and J by 3 bases, with 15 bases between. Germline CDR1 reads SNHLY; CDR2 reads FYNNEI. This CDR3 has 15 amino acids. This chain's CDR3 is CASKRSVSDTGELFF. The CDR3 DNA reads as TGTGCCAGCAAGAGAAGCGTGAGTGACACCGGGGAGCTGTTTTTT.

This clonotype was seen at least ten times. V and J are TRBV7-8 and TRBJ1-4; no clear D. CDR3 size: 13 residues. V lost 3 bases, J lost 7 bases, and 9 bases lay in between. Germline CDR1 reads SGHVS; CDR2 reads FQNEAQ. The CDR3 bases are TGTGCCAGCAGCTTCGATAGGTCTGAAAAACTGTTTTTT. Its protein product is CASSFDRSEKLFF.

The CDR3 sequence is CSAWGLAMGEQYF. The CDR3 DNA sequence: TGCAGTGCTTGGGGACTAGCGATGGGGGAGCAGTACTTC. The rearrangement joins TRBV20-1 to TRBJ2-7; the match to TRBD2 covers 10 bases. The CDR3 has 13 residues. After removal of 5 bases from V and 7 bases from J, the junction contained 8 bases not matched to a gene. The germline gives CDR1 DFQATT, CDR2 SNEGSKA (reference sequence).

J is TRBJ2-7 and V is TRBV7-2; 8 nucleotides align to TRBD1. The CDR3 sequence is 15 residues long. CDR1 and CDR2 (germline): SGHTA, FQGNSA. Unmatched junction bases numbered 8, after V lost 4 bases and J lost 3 bases. CDR3 loop: CASSSRQGTLYEQYF. The CDR3 DNA reads as TGTGCCAGCAGCTCCCGACAGGGGACCCTCTACGAGCAGTACTTC. Full variable domain (outside the CDR3, taken from reference TRBV7-2 and TRBJ2-7): GAGVSQSPSNKVTEKGKDVELRCDPISGHTALYWYRQSLGQGLEFLIYFQGNSAPDKSGLPSDRFSAERTGGSVSTLTIQRTQQEDSAVYLCASSSRQGTLYEQYFGPGTRLTVT.

This clonotype was found a few times. The CDR3 nucleotides read TGTGCCATCAGTAGCGGCAGGGACAATCAGCCCCAGCATTTT. It encodes CAISSGRDNQPQHF. The chain recombines TRBV10-3 with TRBJ1-5; tentatively, D is TRBD1 (5 bases). Germline assignment: CDR1 ENHRY and CDR2 SYGVKD. Trimming removed 5 bases at V and 3 bases at J, with 11 bases between. The CDR3 has 14 amino acids.

The genes are TRBV7-9 and TRBJ2-6; no clear D gene. Germline-derived CDR1 and CDR2 are SEHNR and FQNEAQ (reference sequence). CDR3 length equals 15 residues. Trimming removed 1 base at V and 4 bases at J, with 8 bases between. The CDR3 sequence: CASSLGSPGANVLTF. The DNA for the CDR3 is TGTGCCAGCAGCTTAGGTTCCCCCGGGGCCAACGTCCTGACTTTC.

This clonotype occurred many times. V and J are TRBV28 and TRBJ2-5; D possibly corresponds to TRBD1 (6 bases). The CDR3 covers 16 residues. V lost 2 bases to trimming and J lost 1 base, with 14 bases between them. Looked up from germline, CDR1 is MDHEN and CDR2 is SYDVKM. This chain's CDR3 is CASSLSGVTGQETQYF. For the CDR3, the DNA is TGTGCCAGCAGTTTAAGCGGAGTGACAGGCCAAGAGACCCAGTACTTC.

The chain links TRBV7-3 to TRBJ2-2; D remains unclear. CDR1 and CDR2 from the germline V gene are SGHTA and FQGTGA. The CDR3 runs 13 residues. Between the trimmed V and J ends, which lost 3 bases and 7 bases, there was a span of 9 bases. The CDR3 loop reads CASSLGSNGELFF. DNA of the CDR3: TGTGCCAGCAGCTTGGGTTCAAACGGGGAGCTGTTTTTT.

This CDR3 reads CASRDGSSYEQYF. DNA of the CDR3: TGTGCCAGTAGAGACGGGAGCTCCTACGAGCAGTACTTC. The chain recombines TRBV19 with TRBJ2-7; perhaps TRBD2 as D (6 bases). V gave up 6 bases and J gave up 0 bases, with 9 bases separating them. Germline V CDR1 and CDR2: LNHDA, SQIVND (reference sequence). The CDR3 sequence is 13 residues long. Together with reference TRBV19 and TRBJ2-7, the CDR3 gives the full variable domain: DGGITQSPKYLFRKEGQNVTLSCEQNLNHDAMYWYRQDPGQGLRLIYYSQIVNDFQKGDIAEGYSVSREKKESFPLTVTSAQKNPTAFYLCASRDGSSYEQYFGPGTRLTVT.

This rearrangement joins TRBV5-6 to TRBJ1-2, with a weak D call TRBD1 (5 bases). V shed 0 bases and J shed 3 bases, with 15 bases lying between them. CDR1 is SGHDT, CDR2 YYEEEE, per germline. The CDR3 consists of 16 residues. CDR3: CASSLVSLRGDYGYTF. DNA for the CDR3: TGTGCCAGCAGCTTGGTTTCCTTAAGGGGCGACTATGGCTACACCTTC.

This clonotype was counted ten times or more. The V call is TRBV7-2, the J call TRBJ2-5; TRBD2 agrees at 8 bases. The CDR3 has 15 amino acids. V dropped 1 base and J dropped 4; count of bases not matched to a gene: 5. CDR1 is SGHTA and CDR2 is FQGNSA in the germline V gene. The CDR3 DNA follows: TGTGCCAGCAGCTTAGGACTAGCGTCAGGAGAGACCCAGTACTTC. Translation: CASSLGLASGETQYF. The whole variable domain, remainder taken from reference TRBV7-2 and TRBJ2-5, is GAGVSQSPSNKVTEKGKDVELRCDPISGHTALYWYRQSLGQGLEFLIYFQGNSAPDKSGLPSDRFSAERTGGSVSTLTIQRTQQEDSAVYLCASSLGLASGETQYFGPGTRLLVL.

This clonotype was seen repeatedly, ten times or more. The chain couples TRBV12-3 or TRBV12-4 to TRBJ2-4; 7 bases match TRBD1. The CDR3 is 14 residues long. V lost 6 bases and J lost 8; bases outside the gene matches: 10. CDR3 bases: TGTGCCAGCAGCGACAGGGCCCGAGAGGACATTCAGTACTTC. Encoded protein: CASSDRAREDIQYF.

The V call is TRBV7-8, the J call TRBJ1-1, with D uncertain. The germline V and J ends were trimmed by 6 bases and 0 bases, with 11 bases remaining between them. Per germline, CDR1 SGHVS and CDR2 FQNEAQ. The CDR3 runs 14 residues. The CDR3, as DNA: TGTGCCAGCAGGGTCAGGTTTATGAACACTGAAGCTTTCTTT. This codes for CASRVRFMNTEAFF.

For this clonotype: Being one base from a much bigger clone, this may be a read error. The rearrangement links TRBV28 to TRBJ2-7, with D unclear. Trimming left V 2 bases short and J 0 bases short, with 11 bases between. CDR3 length equals 15 residues. Looked up from germline, CDR1 is MDHEN and CDR2 is SYDVKM. The CDR3 sequence is CASSLRSRASYEQYF. The CDR3 nucleotides are TGTGCCAGCAGTTTAAGGTCAAGGGCCTCCTACGAGCAGTACTTC.

This clonotype was seen repeatedly, ten times or more. The chain has TRBV6-5 and TRBJ2-7; TRBD2 aligns across 7 bases. This CDR3 is 14 amino acids long. The trim removed 2 bases at V and 1 base at J, leaving 2 bases unmatched. The germline V gene encodes CDR1 MNHEY and CDR2 SVGAGI. The CDR3 DNA follows: TGTGCCAGCAGTTACGGGGGGGATTCCTACGAGCAGTACTTC. It translates to CASSYGGDSYEQYF.

CDR3 sequence: CAISESTQKETQYF. CDR3 in DNA: TGTGCCATCAGTGAGTCGACGCAAAAAGAGACCCAGTACTTC. The V call is TRBV10-3, the J call TRBJ2-5; D not certain. The V gene lost 0 bases and the J gene lost 3 bases, with 8 bases spanning the gap. The CDR3 is made up of 14 amino acids. The V gene's germline CDR1 is ENHRY and CDR2 SYGVKD.

J is TRBJ2-6 and V is TRBV15; D ambiguous. V dropped 1 base and J dropped 0 bases, with 13 bases sitting between them. Per the germline V gene, CDR1 is LNHNV and CDR2 is YYDKDF (reference sequence). This CDR3 is 18 amino acids long. CDR3 nucleotides: TGTGCCACCAGCAGAGGTCCGGCGGCCAACTCTGGGGCCAACGTCCTGACTTTC. This codes for CATSRGPAANSGANVLTF. The whole variable domain, remainder taken from reference TRBV15 and TRBJ2-6, is DAMVIQNPRYQVTQFGKPVTLSCSQTLNHNVMYWYQQKSSQAPKLLFHYYDKDFNNEADTPDNFQSRRPNTSFCFLDIRSPGLGDTAMYLCATSRGPAANSGANVLTFGAGSRLTVL.

The chain uses TRBV9 and TRBJ2-7, with D possibly matching TRBD1 (5 bases). The germline gives CDR1 SGDLS, CDR2 YYNGEE. With 4 bases removed from V and 0 bases from J, the gap between germline ends came to 14 bases. The CDR3 length is 15 residues. Here the CDR3 reads CASSPTLRDSYEQYF. The CDR3, as DNA: TGTGCCAGCAGCCCGACCCTCAGGGACTCCTACGAGCAGTACTTC.

Written as DNA, the CDR3 is TGTGCCAGCAGCTCAACCTTGGACCCGCGCGGGTCCTACAATGAGCAGTTCTTC. Amino acid sequence: CASSSTLDPRGSYNEQFF. The gene calls are TRBV7-2 and TRBJ2-1, with a tentative D call TRBD2 (5 bases). The germline gives CDR1 SGHTA, CDR2 FQGNSA. The CDR3 runs to 18 residues. V shed 4 bases and J shed 1 base, with 20 bases lying between them.

This clonotype was seen repeatedly, ten times or more. The chain carries TRBV6-5 and TRBJ2-6; D not resolved. This CDR3 comprises 19 residues. Looked up from germline, CDR1 is MNHEY and CDR2 is SVGAGI. V lost 2 bases and J 0 bases, leaving 17 bases between the germline ends. The CDR3 is CASSYASVESPSGANVLTF. As DNA, the CDR3 is TGTGCCAGCAGTTACGCGTCTGTCGAGAGCCCCTCTGGGGCCAACGTCCTGACTTTC.

The chain carries TRBV5-4 and TRBJ1-2; 8 positions match TRBD1. CDR3 length: 13 residues. Germline V gene sequence: CDR1 SGHNT, CDR2 YYREEE (reference sequence). V gave up 4 bases and J gave up 7 bases; unmatched junction bases: 6. The CDR3 protein is CASSNGQGGGYTF. The CDR3 bases are TGTGCCAGCAGCAACGGACAGGGAGGTGGCTACACCTTC.

This clonotype was detected ten times or more. The J gene is TRBJ1-4, the V gene TRBV30, with D possibly matching TRBD1 (6 bases). From germline, CDR1 is GTSNPN and CDR2 SVGIG (reference sequence). This CDR3 has 12 residues. Trimming took 2 bases from V and 13 from J, leaving 14 bases between them. CDR3 amino acids: CAWSRQGIRLFF. DNA of the CDR3: TGTGCCTGGAGTAGGCAGGGGATACGACTGTTTTTT.

This clonotype was observed at least ten times. This sequence joins TRBV7-2 and TRBJ2-7; D uncertain. Germline CDR1 and CDR2: SGHTA and FQGNSA. Trimming shortened V by 5 bases and J by 7 bases, and 15 bases separated the two germline ends. This CDR3 has 13 amino acids. The CDR3 loop is CASSLRTLGEQYF. Here the CDR3 DNA reads TGTGCCAGCAGCCTTAGGACCCTGGGAGAGCAGTACTTC.

This clonotype came up many times. The rearrangement joins TRBV5-1 to TRBJ1-1; 7 bases line up with TRBD1. V gave up 4 bases and J gave up 4 bases; unmatched junction bases: 10. The CDR3 is made up of 15 amino acids. Germline-derived CDR1 and CDR2 are SGHRS and YFSETQ. CDR3 loop: CASSIEQGVGTEAFF. The CDR3 region has the DNA TGCGCCAGCAGCATTGAGCAGGGGGTCGGCACTGAAGCTTTCTTT.

The chain combines TRBV9 with TRBJ1-3; TRBD1 is a possible D gene (5 bases). From germline, CDR1 is SGDLS and CDR2 YYNGEE. The length of the CDR3 is 16 residues. Trimming removed 2 bases from V and 2 bases from J, with 14 bases in between. The CDR3 reads CASSVSPRETGNTIYF. The CDR3 region has the DNA TGTGCCAGCAGCGTCTCCCCCAGGGAAACTGGAAACACCATATATTTT.

This chain joins TRBV19 and TRBJ1-5; unclear D gene. Germline loops: CDR1 LNHDA, CDR2 SQIVND (reference sequence). This CDR3 region has 11 residues. V was cut by 8 bases and J by 7 bases, with 9 bases left in between. CDR3 in DNA: TGTGCCAGTCTCTCGGGGCAGCCCCAGCATTTT. Translated, it gives CASLSGQPQHF.

The V gene is TRBV20-1, the J gene TRBJ2-7; 8 bases match TRBD1. Germline loops: CDR1 DFQATT, CDR2 SNEGSKA (reference sequence). The ends lost 0 bases at V and 5 bases at J; junction bases unmatched: 6. CDR3 length equals 14 residues. In DNA, the CDR3 is TGCAGTGCTAGAGACAGCAGGGGGCAACACGAGCAGTACTTC. Translated: CSARDSRGQHEQYF.

As regards this clonotype: One base away lies a much larger clone, so this may be a sequencing read error. This sequence joins TRBV6-2 or TRBV6-3 and TRBJ1-2, with D possibly TRBD1 on 5 matching bases. Germline V gene lookup returns CDR1 MNHEY and CDR2 SVGEGT. The CDR3 runs to 14 residues. CDR3 in amino acids: CASSYKGSDYGHTF. The DNA of the CDR3 is TGTGCCAGCAGTTACAAGGGGAGCGACTATGGCCACACCTTC.

The V call is TRBV24-1, the J call TRBJ1-5, with unresolved D. The CDR3 runs 17 residues. Germline V gene lookup returns CDR1 KGHDR and CDR2 SFDVKD. V was clipped by 4 bases and J by 4 bases, with 19 bases between them. The CDR3 spells CATSETRAPSGNQPQHF. CDR3 DNA: TGTGCCACCAGTGAAACCCGGGCCCCTAGTGGGAATCAGCCCCAGCATTTT.

V is TRBV5-1 and J is TRBJ2-5; 8 nucleotides line up with TRBD1. The CDR3 has 14 residues. With 7 bases clipped from V and 2 bases from J, the junction kept 7 bases outside the gene matches. Germline assignment: CDR1 SGHRS and CDR2 YFSETQ. The CDR3 sequence: CASGGTGGQETQYF. CDR3 in DNA: TGCGCCAGCGGCGGGACAGGTGGACAAGAGACCCAGTACTTC.

This clonotype has a handful of counts. The chain is built from TRBV7-9 and TRBJ2-2; TRBD2 might be the D (5 bases). V shed 5 bases and J shed 13 bases, with 14 bases lying between them. CDR3 size: 12 residues. Per germline, CDR1 SEHNR and CDR2 FQNEAQ (reference sequence). The CDR3 spells CASSLGPRGLFF. The CDR3 nucleotides are TGTGCCAGCAGCCTGGGCCCCCGGGGGCTGTTTTTT.